The clone carrying this T cell receptor beta chain came up many times. Sequenced patients had shown CD8+CD57+ cell expansion by flow cytometry. Template material for TCR beta VDJ and CDR3 profiling consisted of genomic DNA. Each CDR3 protein gets one entry after TCRdb re-called the reads with MiXCR. This sample yields fewer than 250,000 distinct CDR3 sequences, of which 47% are seen a single time; over 7.5% belongs to the top ten. This CDR3 is 15 amino acids long. The V gene lost 4 bases and the J gene lost 3 bases, with 19 bases spanning the gap. Per germline, CDR1 DFQATT and CDR2 SNEGSKA (reference sequence). The record originates from a study of CD8+CD57+ T cells in acquired aplastic anemia.

V gene TRBV20-1 combines with J gene TRBJ2-7; tentatively, D is TRBD2 (6 bases). The receptor was derived from a human donor with aplastic anemia. Sequencing was carried out using sorted CD4+, CD8+, or CD8+CD57+ T cells (not recorded which) from PBMCs. CDR3 DNA sequence: TGCAGTGCTAACGACCGGGACTCTGCGGACTACGAGCAGTACTTC. Protein product: CSANDRDSADYEQYF.